A single T cell receptor beta chain is shown here with its context. No antigen is known for it. Germline CDR1 and CDR2: SNHLY and FYNNEI. The ends lost 8 bases at V and 6 bases at J; junction bases unmatched: 10. The CDR3 is 13 amino acids. The record originates from a study of cytomegalovirus exposure and HLA in healthy donors. About the research overall: Clustering assigned 81% of the roughly 420 genotyped donors to the Caucasian-associated ancestry cluster.

13 Jbeta primers and 60 Vbeta primers were used for the PCR. Profiling relied on immunoSEQ multiplex PCR, and the TCRdb table lists in-frame clones only, not all of them. Seen here are 60,000 to 90,000 clones, approximately 67% observed once, and the top ten hold 7.6%. Study-wide results and caveats: More clonal expansion characterized HLA-associated TCR beta chains than equally common others in a later analysis. Immune exposure information comprised only CMV serostatus.

The clonotype comes from a man between 40 and 49 years old in good health and CMV-seropositive. The chain links TRBV2 to TRBJ2-7; 7 bases agree with TRBD2. Sequencing input: PBMCs. The CDR3 nucleotides are TGTGCCAGCTCGCGGGAGAAAATTCTCGAGCAGTACTTC. This encodes CASSREKILEQYF.